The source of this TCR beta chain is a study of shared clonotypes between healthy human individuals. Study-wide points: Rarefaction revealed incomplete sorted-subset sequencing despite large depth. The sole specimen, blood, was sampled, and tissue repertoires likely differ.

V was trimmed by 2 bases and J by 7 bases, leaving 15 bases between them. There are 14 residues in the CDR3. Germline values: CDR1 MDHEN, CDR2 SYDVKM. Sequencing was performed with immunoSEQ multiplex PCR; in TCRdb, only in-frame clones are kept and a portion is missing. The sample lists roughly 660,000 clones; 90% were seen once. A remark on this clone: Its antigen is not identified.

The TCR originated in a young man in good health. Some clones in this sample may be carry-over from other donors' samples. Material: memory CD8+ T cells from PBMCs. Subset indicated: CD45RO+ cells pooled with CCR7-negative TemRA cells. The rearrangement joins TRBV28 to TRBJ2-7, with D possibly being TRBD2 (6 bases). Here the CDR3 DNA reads TGTGCCAGCAGTTTAGATACCGGGGCGGGAGAGCAGTACTTC. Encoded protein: CASSLDTGAGEQYF.